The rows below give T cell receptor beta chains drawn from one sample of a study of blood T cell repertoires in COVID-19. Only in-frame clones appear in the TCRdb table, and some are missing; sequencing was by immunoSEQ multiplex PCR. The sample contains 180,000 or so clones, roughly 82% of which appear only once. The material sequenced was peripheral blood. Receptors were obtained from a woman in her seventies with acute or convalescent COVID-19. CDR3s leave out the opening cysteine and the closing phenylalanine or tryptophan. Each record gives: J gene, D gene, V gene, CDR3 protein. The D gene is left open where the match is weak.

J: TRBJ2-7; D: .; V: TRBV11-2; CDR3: ASSLVRREQY
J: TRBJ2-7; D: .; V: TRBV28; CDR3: ASCYSPLSYEQY
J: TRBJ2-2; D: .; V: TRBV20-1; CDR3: SASNRLAANTGELF
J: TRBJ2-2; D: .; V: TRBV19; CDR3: ASRTKDTGELF
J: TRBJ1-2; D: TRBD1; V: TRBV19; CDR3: ASSRDRRINGYT
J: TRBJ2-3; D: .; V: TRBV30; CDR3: AWSLGSDRRGTDTQY
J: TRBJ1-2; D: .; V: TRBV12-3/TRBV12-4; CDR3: ATSPQANYGYT
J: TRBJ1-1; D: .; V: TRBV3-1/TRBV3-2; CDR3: ASSLQGNTEAF
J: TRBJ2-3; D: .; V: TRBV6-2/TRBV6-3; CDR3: ASSRNRADTQY
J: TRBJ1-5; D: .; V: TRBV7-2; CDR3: ASSTANSRSQPQH
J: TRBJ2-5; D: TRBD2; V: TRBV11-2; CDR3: ASSLSPPRGTSGQETQY
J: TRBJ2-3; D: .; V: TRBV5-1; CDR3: ASSPGAGTTDTQY
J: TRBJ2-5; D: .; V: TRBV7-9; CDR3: ASSRSGTQETQY
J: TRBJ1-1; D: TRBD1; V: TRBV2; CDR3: ASSEGQGVTEAF
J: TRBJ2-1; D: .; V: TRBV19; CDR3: ASSMGLRYNEQF
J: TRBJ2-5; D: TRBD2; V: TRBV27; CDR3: ASSLFGGSQETQY
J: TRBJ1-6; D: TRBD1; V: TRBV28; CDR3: ASSQTGANSPLH
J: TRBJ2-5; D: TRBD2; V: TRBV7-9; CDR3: ASSSTSGKETQY
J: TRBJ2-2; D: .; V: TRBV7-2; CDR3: ASSLNRAGDGTGELF
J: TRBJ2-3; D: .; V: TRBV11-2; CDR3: ASSSVTDTQY
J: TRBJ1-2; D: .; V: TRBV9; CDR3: ASSQGEANYGYT
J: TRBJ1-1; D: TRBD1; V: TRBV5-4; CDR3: ASSLDRGRWAEAF
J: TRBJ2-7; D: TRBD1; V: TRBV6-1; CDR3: ASSDPGQISYEQY
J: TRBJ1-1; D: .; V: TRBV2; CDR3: ASQGQMNTEAF
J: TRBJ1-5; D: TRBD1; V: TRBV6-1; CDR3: ASSVTGTGSNSNQPQH
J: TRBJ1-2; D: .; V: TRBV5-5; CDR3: ASSWEEQALNYGYT
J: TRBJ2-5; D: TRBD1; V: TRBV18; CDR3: ASSPLGQEETQY
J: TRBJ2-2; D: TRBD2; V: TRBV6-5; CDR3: ASSQSGRYRELF
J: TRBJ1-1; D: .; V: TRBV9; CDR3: ASPGAYTEAF
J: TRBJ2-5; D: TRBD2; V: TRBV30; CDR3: AWGTSGGRGTQY
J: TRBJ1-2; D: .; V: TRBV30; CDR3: AWRVAGVGGYT
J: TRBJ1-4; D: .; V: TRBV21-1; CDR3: ANRGFRPTNEKLF